The T cell receptor beta chain under discussion was sequenced for a study of T cells expressing NK-cell markers (dated by TCRdb to the early 2020s). Some background on the complete study: About 8 donors provided sorted CD3+CD56+NKG2C+, CD3+CD56+NKG2C- and CD3+CD56-NKG2C+ T-cell subsets, whose TCR beta-chain repertoires were profiled. Of the eight sequenced donors, seven were found to be HCMV-seropositive and one was found to be HCMV-seronegative. Randomly selected healthy volunteers, three men and five women, were used as the eight sequenced donors. The libraries were sequenced on Illumina HiSeq 2000/2500, MiSeq or NextSeq, producing 2 x 150 bp reads. Here is what the overall study found, with its caveats: In about six donors, the dominant CD3+CD56+NKG2C+ clonotypes were found to rank among the top 10 CD8+ clonotypes and to make up roughly 1.0-7.0% of CD8+ T cells. Those dominant clonotypes were again the most abundant among CD3+CD56-NKG2C+ cells in several donors, at about 25-60.1%. Whether the expanded NKG2C-expressing T cell clones were specific for HCMV antigens remained unclear.

The sequencer listed for this sample is Illumina HiSeq 2000. 5'RACE template switching, by which a universal primer site and unique molecular identifiers were added, was used to make TCR beta cDNA libraries. cDNA synthesis was primed from the TCR beta constant segment, followed by two successive PCR amplification steps. As for how the authors treated the data: MIGEC was used to demultiplex reads and group reads by UMI, and MiTCR was used to assemble and quantify clonotypes. Only TCR cDNA sequences supported by at least two reads were kept to exclude erroneous sequences. Downstream repertoire analysis used the tcR package, and clonotypes were matched across fractions by CDR3 nucleotide sequence plus V segment. VDJmatch was used to annotate antigen specificity against VDJdb, with one amino acid substitution in CDR3 allowed. Once TCRdb had reprocessed the reads, it stored one entry per CDR3 protein sequence and supplied no DNA. TCRdb, rather than the study authors, made the V and J calls. The sample table on file contains about 460,000 distinct CDR3 sequences. The ten biggest clones cover approximately 1.4% of the sample.

HCMV-specific IgG was detected in serum with a commercial ELISA kit to determine HCMV serostatus. Peripheral blood mononuclear cells were isolated from blood by Ficoll density gradient centrifugation. Reading the germline V gene gives CDR1 SQVTM and CDR2 ANQGSEA. The CDR3 measures 12 amino acids from cysteine to phenylalanine. No DNA is given. Concerning this clonotype itself: This clone's antigen is unknown.

Sequencing input: blood T cells: a sorted CD56 or NKG2C T cell subset, CD4+ or CD8+ T cells, or bulk PBMC T cells (not recorded which). The V and J segments used are TRBV29-1 and TRBJ1-2. The TCR sequence derives from a woman between 45 and 65 years old in good health. Donor details come from another sample of the same person, matched by shared clones. The CDR3 here reads CSVARNNYGYTF.